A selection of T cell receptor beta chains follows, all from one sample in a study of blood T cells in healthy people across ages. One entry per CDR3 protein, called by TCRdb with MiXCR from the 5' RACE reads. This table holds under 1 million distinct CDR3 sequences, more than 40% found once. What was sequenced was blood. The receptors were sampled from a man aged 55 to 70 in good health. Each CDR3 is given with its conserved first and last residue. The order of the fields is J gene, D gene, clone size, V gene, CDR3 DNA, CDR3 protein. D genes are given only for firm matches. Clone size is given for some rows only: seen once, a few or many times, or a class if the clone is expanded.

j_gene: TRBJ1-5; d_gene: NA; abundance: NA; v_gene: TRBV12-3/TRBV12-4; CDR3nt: TGTGCCAGCAGTTGGGAGTATCAGCCCCAGCATTTT; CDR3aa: CASSWEYQPQHF
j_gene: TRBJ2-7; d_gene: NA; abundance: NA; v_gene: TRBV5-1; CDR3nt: TGCGCCAGCAGCTTGGAAGGGGGGGGTAACTACGAGCAGTACTTC; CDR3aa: CASSLEGGGNYEQYF
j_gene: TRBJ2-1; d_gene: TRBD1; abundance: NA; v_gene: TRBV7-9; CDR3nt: TGTGCCAGCAGCTTGGGGACAGGGACGAACAATGAGCAGTTCTTC; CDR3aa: CASSLGTGTNNEQFF
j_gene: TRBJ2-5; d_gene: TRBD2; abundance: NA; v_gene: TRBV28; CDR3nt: TGTGCCAGCAGTTTACTAGCGGGGGGGCCGGAGGAGACCCAGTACTTC; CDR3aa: CASSLLAGGPEETQYF
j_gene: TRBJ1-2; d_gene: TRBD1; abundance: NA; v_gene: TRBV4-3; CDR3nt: TGCGCCAGCAGCCAAGATAGGGCAGGGGGAGGGTATGGCTACACCTTC; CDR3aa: CASSQDRAGGGYGYTF
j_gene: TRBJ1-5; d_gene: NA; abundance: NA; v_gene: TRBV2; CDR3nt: TGTGCCAGCAGGGGGGTAAGGGCCGTAAATCAGCCCCAGCATTTT; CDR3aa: CASRGVRAVNQPQHF
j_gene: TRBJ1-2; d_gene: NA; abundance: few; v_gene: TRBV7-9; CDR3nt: TGTGCCAGCAGCCATATACAGGCCAATGGCTACACCTTC; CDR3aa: CASSHIQANGYTF
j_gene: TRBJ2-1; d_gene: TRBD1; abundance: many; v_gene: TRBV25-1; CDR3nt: TGTGCCAGCAGTGAGAATTGGGGGCAGGGGGAAAGCACCTACAATGAGCAGTTCTTC; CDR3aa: CASSENWGQGESTYNEQFF
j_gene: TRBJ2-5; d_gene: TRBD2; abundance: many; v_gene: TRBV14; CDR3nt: TGTGCCAGCAGCCCAGGACTAGAGGGGACCCAGTACTTC; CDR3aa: CASSPGLEGTQYF
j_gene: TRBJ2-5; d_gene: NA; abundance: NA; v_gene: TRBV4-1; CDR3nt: TGCGCCGGCAGCCAACGGGGGGCCAATGAAGAGACCCAGTACTTC; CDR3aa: CAGSQRGANEETQYF
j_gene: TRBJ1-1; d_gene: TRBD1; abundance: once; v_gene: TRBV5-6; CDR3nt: TGTGCCAGCAGAGGGACAGGGAGGCCTGAAGCTTTCTTT; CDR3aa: CASRGTGRPEAFF
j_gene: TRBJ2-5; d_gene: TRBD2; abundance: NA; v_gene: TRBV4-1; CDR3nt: TGCGCCAGCAGCCAAGATAAGGACCCTGGGGGGAGGGAGACCCAGTATTTC; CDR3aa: CASSQDKDPGGRETQYF
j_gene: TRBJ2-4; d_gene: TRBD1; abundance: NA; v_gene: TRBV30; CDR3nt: TGTGCCTGGAGTTGGCAGGGGGCAAGCATTCAGTACTTC; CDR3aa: CAWSWQGASIQYF
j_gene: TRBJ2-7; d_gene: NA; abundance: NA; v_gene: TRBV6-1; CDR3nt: TGTGCCAGCAGTCAAACATTAGCGGCGGTAAGCTCCTACGAGCAGTACTTC; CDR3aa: CASSQTLAAVSSYEQYF
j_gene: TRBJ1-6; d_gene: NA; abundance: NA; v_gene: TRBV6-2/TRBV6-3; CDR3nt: TGTGCCAGCAGGGGGATTGATAATTCACCCCTCCACTTT; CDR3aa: CASRGIDNSPLHF
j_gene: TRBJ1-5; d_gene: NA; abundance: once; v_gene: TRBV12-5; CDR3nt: TGTGCTAGTGGCCTTAACAGGGACGATCAGCCCCAGCATTTT; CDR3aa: CASGLNRDDQPQHF
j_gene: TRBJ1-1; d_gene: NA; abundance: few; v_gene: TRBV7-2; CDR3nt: TGTGCCAGCAGCTCGAGTGGGAACACTGAAGCTTTCTTT; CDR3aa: CASSSSGNTEAFF
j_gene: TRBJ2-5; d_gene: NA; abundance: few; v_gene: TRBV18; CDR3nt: TGTGCCAGCTCACCGGAATACCAAGAGACCCAGTACTTC; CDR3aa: CASSPEYQETQYF
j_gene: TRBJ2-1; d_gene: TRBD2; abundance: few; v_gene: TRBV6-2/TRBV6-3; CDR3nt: TGTGCCAGCAGTTGGACTAGCGGGGGGCCGGGTAAAAATGAGCAGTTCTTC; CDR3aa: CASSWTSGGPGKNEQFF
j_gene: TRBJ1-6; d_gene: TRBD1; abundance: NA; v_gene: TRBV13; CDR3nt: TGTGCCAGCAGCTTGGGACAGGGGCACTCACCCCTCCACTTT; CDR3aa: CASSLGQGHSPLHF
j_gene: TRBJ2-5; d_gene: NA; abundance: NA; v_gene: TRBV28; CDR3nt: TGTGCCAGCAGTTTGGTCCTGACTCAAGAGACCCAGTACTTC; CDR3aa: CASSLVLTQETQYF
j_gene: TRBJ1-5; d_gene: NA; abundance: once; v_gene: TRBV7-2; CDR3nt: TGTGCCAGCAGCTTAGCCGGTACGAATGGCAATCAGCCCCAGCATTTT; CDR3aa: CASSLAGTNGNQPQHF
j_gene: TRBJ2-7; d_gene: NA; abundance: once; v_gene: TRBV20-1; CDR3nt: TGCAGTGCTAGAGCGTATCCGCGGAGTCCCTCCTACGAGCAGTACTTC; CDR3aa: CSARAYPRSPSYEQYF
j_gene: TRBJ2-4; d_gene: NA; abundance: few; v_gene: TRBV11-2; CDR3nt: TGTGCCAGCGCGAGGGGCACGGCCAAAAACATTCAGTACTTC; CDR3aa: CASARGTAKNIQYF
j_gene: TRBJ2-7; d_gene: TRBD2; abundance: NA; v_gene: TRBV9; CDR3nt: TGTGCCAGCAGCGTAGCGGCTAGCGGGGCGTCCTACGAGCAGTACTTC; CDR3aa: CASSVAASGASYEQYF
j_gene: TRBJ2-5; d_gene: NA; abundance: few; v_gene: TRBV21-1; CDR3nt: TGTGCCAGCAGCAAAGTCGGAGATAGGCCCTCTACACAAGAGACCCAGTACTTC; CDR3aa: CASSKVGDRPSTQETQYF
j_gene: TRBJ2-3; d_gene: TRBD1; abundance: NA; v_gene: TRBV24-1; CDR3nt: TGTGCCACCAGTGAGCCCTTAACCGGGACAGGGGACACAGATACGCAGTATTTT; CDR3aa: CATSEPLTGTGDTDTQYF
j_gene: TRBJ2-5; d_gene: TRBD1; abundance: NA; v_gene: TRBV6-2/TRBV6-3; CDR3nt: TGTGCCAGCAGTGACTCGAGGACAGGGGAGCAGTACTTC; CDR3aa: CASSDSRTGEQYF
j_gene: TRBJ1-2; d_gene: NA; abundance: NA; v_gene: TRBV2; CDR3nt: TGTGCCGGGGATCGGGAATCCCATGGCTACACCTTC; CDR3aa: CAGDRESHGYTF
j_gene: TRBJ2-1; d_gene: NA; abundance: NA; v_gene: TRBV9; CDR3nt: TGTGCCAGCAGCGTAGATGACTACAACAATGAGCAGTTCTTC; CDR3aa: CASSVDDYNNEQFF
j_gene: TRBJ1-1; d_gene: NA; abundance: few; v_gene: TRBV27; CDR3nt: TGTGCCAGCAGTTTAAGCTGGGATTGGGGTATAATCGCTGAAGCTTTCTTT; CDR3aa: CASSLSWDWGIIAEAFF
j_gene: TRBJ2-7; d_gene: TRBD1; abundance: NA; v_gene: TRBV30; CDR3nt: TGTGCCTGGACCCCCGGGACAGGGCTGAACGAGCAGTACTTC; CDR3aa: CAWTPGTGLNEQYF
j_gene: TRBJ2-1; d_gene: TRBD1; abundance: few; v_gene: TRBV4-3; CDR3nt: TGCGCCAGCAGCCAAGGTCAGGGACAGTGGGGGAATGAGCAGTTCTTC; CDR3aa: CASSQGQGQWGNEQFF
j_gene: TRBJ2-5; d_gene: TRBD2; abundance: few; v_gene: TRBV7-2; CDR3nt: TGTGCCAGCAAACCGCGGGGGGGCCAAGAGACCCAGTACTTC; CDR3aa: CASKPRGGQETQYF
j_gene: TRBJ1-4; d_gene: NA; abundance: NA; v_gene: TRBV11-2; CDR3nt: TGTGCCAGCAGCCCGGGTGACAGGCAATTCAATGAAAAACTGTTTTTT; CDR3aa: CASSPGDRQFNEKLFF
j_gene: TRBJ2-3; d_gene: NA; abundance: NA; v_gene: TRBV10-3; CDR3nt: TGTGCCATCAGTGAAAACGGCGGAACGCAGTATTTT; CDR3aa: CAISENGGTQYF